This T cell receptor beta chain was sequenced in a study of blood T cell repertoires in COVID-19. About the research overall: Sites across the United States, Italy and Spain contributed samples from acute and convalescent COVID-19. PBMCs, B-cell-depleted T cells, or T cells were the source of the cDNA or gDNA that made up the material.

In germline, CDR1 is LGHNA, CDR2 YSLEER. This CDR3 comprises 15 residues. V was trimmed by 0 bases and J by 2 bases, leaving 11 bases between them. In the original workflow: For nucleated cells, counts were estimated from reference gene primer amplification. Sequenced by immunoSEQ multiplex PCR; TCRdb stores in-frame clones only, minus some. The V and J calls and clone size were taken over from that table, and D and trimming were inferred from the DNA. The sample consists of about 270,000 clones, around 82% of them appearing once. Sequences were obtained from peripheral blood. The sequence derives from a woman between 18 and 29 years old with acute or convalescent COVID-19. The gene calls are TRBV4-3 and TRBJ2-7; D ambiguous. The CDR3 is CASSQDGRRAYEQYF. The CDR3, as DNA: TGCGCCAGCAGCCAAGATGGCAGGCGAGCCTACGAGCAGTACTTC.